One sample yielded the 25 T cell receptor beta chains listed below, sequenced in a study of breast tumors, draining lymph nodes, adjacent tissues. TCRdb independently ran MiXCR on the multiplex PCR reads; one entry per CDR3 protein. This table has 17,000 or so distinct CDR3 sequences, just under 45% appearing once. The specimen was tumor-adjacent breast tissue. These receptors all come from a female donor with breast cancer. Some clones in this sample may be carry-over from other donors' samples.

This clonotype was picked up many times. V and J are TRBV5-6 and TRBJ1-5; D is perhaps TRBD1 (5 bases). The CDR3 covers 14 residues. Germline lookup yields CDR1 SGHDT and CDR2 YYEEEE. Trimming cost V 0 bases and J 5 bases, with 9 bases left between them. This CDR3 is CASSLGGAHQPQHF. CDR3 DNA sequence: TGTGCCAGCAGCTTGGGAGGGGCCCATCAGCCCCAGCATTTT.

Relative to its sample, this clonotype is medium-sized. The chain is built from TRBV5-1 and TRBJ2-7; the D gene is possibly TRBD1 (6 bases). CDR1 SGHRS and CDR2 YFSETQ come from the germline V gene. V was pared by 4 bases and J by 0 bases, with 11 bases between. The CDR3 spans 14 residues. The CDR3 here is CASSSTGSSYEQYF. CDR3 nucleotide sequence: TGCGCCAGCAGCAGCACAGGGAGCTCCTACGAGCAGTACTTC.

V gene TRBV12-5 combines with J gene TRBJ1-4; D remains unclear. Trimming took 1 base from V and 7 from J, leaving 10 bases between them. The germline V gene has CDR1 LGHNT and CDR2 FRNRAP. This CDR3 has 14 residues. The CDR3 bases are TGTGCTAGTGGTTTGGGGCTTTTGACTGAAAAACTGTTTTTT. Translation: CASGLGLLTEKLFF.

The genes are TRBV7-6 and TRBJ2-2, with D uncertain. Germline CDR1 SGHVS, CDR2 FNYEAQ. Trimming pared 0 bases from V and 2 bases from J, leaving 7 bases between. CDR3 length: 15 amino acids. This CDR3 reads CASSLARTNTGELFF. The DNA of the CDR3 is TGTGCCAGCAGCTTAGCGAGAACCAACACCGGGGAGCTGTTTTTT.

This clonotype was seen ten or more times. The V gene is TRBV12-3 or TRBV12-4, the J gene TRBJ2-7; no definite D call. The CDR3 is made up of 13 amino acids. V lost 4 bases and J 7 bases, leaving 14 bases between the germline ends. Here the CDR3 reads CASSSTTTLEQYF. CDR3 nucleotides: TGTGCCAGCAGTTCGACAACCACCTTAGAGCAGTACTTC.

This clonotype was observed a few times. The chain carries TRBV9 and TRBJ2-7, with a weak D call TRBD2 (6 bases). V lost 7 bases, J lost 0 bases, and 11 bases lay in between. In germline, CDR1 is SGDLS, CDR2 YYNGEE. CDR3 length equals 13 residues. The CDR3 here is CASGGKSSYEQYF. In DNA, the CDR3 is TGTGCCAGCGGGGGGAAGAGCTCCTACGAGCAGTACTTC.

The chain employs TRBV11-3 and TRBJ2-7; D perhaps matches TRBD2 (5 bases). This CDR3 has 15 amino acids. Germline V gene data show CDR1 as SGHNT and CDR2 as YENEEA. Trimming pared 4 bases from V and 0 bases from J, leaving 13 bases between. The CDR3 loop reads CASSSPSGVSYEQYF. The DNA of the CDR3 is TGTGCCAGCAGCTCACCCAGCGGTGTCTCCTACGAGCAGTACTTC.

This clonotype was detected ten times or more. Here the CDR3 DNA reads TGTGCCAGCAGATTCGACGGCACCGGGGAGCTGTTTTTT. This gives the protein CASRFDGTGELFF. This chain connects TRBV6-2 or TRBV6-3 to TRBJ2-2; D ambiguous. CDR3 length: 13 amino acids. Per germline, CDR1 MNHEY and CDR2 SVGEGT. The V gene lost 6 bases and the J gene lost 4 bases, with 9 bases spanning the gap.

In this sample, this clonotype turned up once. This chain uses TRBV30 with TRBJ1-3; D unresolved. V dropped 0 bases and J dropped 0 bases, with 12 bases sitting between them. The germline V gene encodes CDR1 GTSNPN and CDR2 SVGIG (reference sequence). This CDR3 comprises 16 residues. The CDR3: CAWSVPGLSSGNTIYF. Written as DNA, the CDR3 is TGTGCCTGGAGTGTACCTGGACTGAGCTCTGGAAACACCATATATTTT.

This clonotype qualifies as medium-sized (0.01 to 0.1%). This chain joins TRBV15 and TRBJ1-3; no reliable D call. The germline gives CDR1 LNHNV, CDR2 YYDKDF (reference sequence). The V gene lost 3 bases and the J gene lost 4 bases, with 16 bases spanning the gap. CDR3 size: 16 residues. This CDR3 is CATSSHQTPKGNTIYF. CDR3 bases: TGTGCCACCAGCAGTCATCAGACCCCCAAAGGAAACACCATATATTTT.

In this sample, this clonotype turned up once. The chain recombines TRBV19 with TRBJ2-3, with 7 nucleotides matching TRBD1. The CDR3 runs to 16 residues. CDR1 and CDR2 (germline): LNHDA, SQIVND (reference sequence). Trimming at V came to 6 bases and at J to 0 bases, leaving 9 bases not matched to a gene. This CDR3 reads CASRLQGTSSTDTQYF. In DNA form, the CDR3 reads TGTGCCAGTAGATTACAGGGGACCTCTAGCACAGATACGCAGTATTTT. Combining the CDR3 with reference TRBV19 and TRBJ2-3 gives the whole variable domain DGGITQSPKYLFRKEGQNVTLSCEQNLNHDAMYWYRQDPGQGLRLIYYSQIVNDFQKGDIAEGYSVSREKKESFPLTVTSAQKNPTAFYLCASRLQGTSSTDTQYFGPGTRLTVL.

Many counts were recorded for this clonotype. The chain joins TRBV6-2 or TRBV6-3 to TRBJ2-1; possibly TRBD2 for D (6 bases). The V and J ends lost 5 bases and 5 bases respectively, with 10 bases between them. This CDR3 is 13 amino acids long. Germline assignment: CDR1 MNHEY and CDR2 SVGEGT. This CDR3 is CASSGTYNNEQFF. CDR3 coding DNA: TGTGCCAGCAGTGGGACTTATAACAATGAGCAGTTCTTC.

On this clonotype: Its ends do not fully match the called genes, so a read error is possible. This chain uses TRBV5-1 with TRBJ2-1; D perhaps matches TRBD2 (5 bases). The CDR3 spans 15 residues. CDR1 SGHRS and CDR2 YFSETQ come from the germline V gene. CDR3 nucleotide sequence: TGCACCAGCGGCTTGGAGCCTAGCTCCTACAATGAGCAGTTCTTC. Its translation: CTSGLEPSSYNEQFF.

The chain links TRBV29-1 to TRBJ2-1; D is unclear. With 0 bases removed from V and 6 bases from J, the gap between germline ends came to 15 bases. The germline V gene has CDR1 SQVTM and CDR2 ANQGSEA. This CDR3 contains 15 residues. The CDR3 DNA follows: TGCAGCGTTGAAGATAATTGGGCTAAAACCAATGAGCAGTTCTTC. This sequence encodes CSVEDNWAKTNEQFF.

This clonotype counts as large (0.1 to 1%). The CDR3 DNA sequence: TGTGCCAGCAGCCTGACCGGGACAGCGAACACCGGGGAGCTGTTTTTT. This gives the protein CASSLTGTANTGELFF. J is TRBJ2-2 and V is TRBV4-2; 7 bases match TRBD1. CDR1 and CDR2 (germline): LGHNA, YNFKEQ. With V trimmed by 4 bases and J by 0 bases, 5 bases remained unmatched. This CDR3 has 16 residues.

This clonotype showed up many times. The rearrangement links TRBV10-2 to TRBJ1-5; D not resolved. CDR1 WSHSY and CDR2 SAAADI come from the germline V gene. The length of the CDR3 is 12 residues. V lost 4 bases and J 3 bases, leaving 4 bases between the germline ends. The CDR3 region has the DNA TGCGCCAGCAGTGGTCTCAATCAGCCCCAGCATTTT. It specifies CASSGLNQPQHF.

There are a few counts of this clonotype. The chain recombines TRBV25-1 with TRBJ2-5; D is ambiguous. Germline-derived CDR1 and CDR2 are MGHDK and SYGVNS. The germline V and J ends were trimmed by 1 base and 5 bases, with 17 bases remaining between them. The CDR3 length is 16 residues. CDR3 residues: CASSELSSDALETQYF. CDR3 DNA sequence: TGTGCCAGCAGTGAATTGTCTTCAGATGCGTTGGAGACCCAGTACTTC.

V usage is TRBV7-9 and J usage is TRBJ2-1; 9 bases align to TRBD1. The CDR3 runs 16 residues. The germline V gene has CDR1 SEHNR and CDR2 FQNEAQ (reference sequence). The ends lost 5 bases at V and 4 bases at J; junction bases unmatched: 9. The CDR3 region has the DNA TGTGCCAGCAGCCAAGCGCCGGGACAGGGTTACAATGAGCAGTTCTTC. Protein sequence: CASSQAPGQGYNEQFF.

V and J are TRBV5-1 and TRBJ2-7; a weak D match, TRBD1 (5 bases). V lost 1 base, J lost 1 base, and 9 bases lay in between. The V gene's germline CDR1 is SGHRS and CDR2 YFSETQ. CDR3 length: 14 amino acids. The CDR3 loop reads CASSLTGHSYEQYF. In DNA form, the CDR3 reads TGCGCCAGCAGCTTGACAGGTCATTCCTACGAGCAGTACTTC.

Note on this clonotype: One end of the junction does not line up with germline, which may come from a read error. The CDR3 is CASSRTDSGGLFF. The CDR3 bases are TGTGCTAGCAGCCGGACAGATTCCGGGGGGCTGTTTTTT. The chain recombines TRBV11-3 with TRBJ2-2; the D gene could be TRBD1 or TRBD2 (6 bases each). The length of the CDR3 is 13 residues. Looked up from germline, CDR1 is SGHNT and CDR2 is YENEEA.

By sample share, this clonotype is medium-sized. V usage is TRBV5-6 and J usage is TRBJ1-2; TRBD1 matches at 9 bases. Germline loops: CDR1 SGHDT, CDR2 YYEEEE. The CDR3 has 12 residues. The J segment lost 13 bases and the V segment lost 4 bases, leaving 8 bases of the junction unmatched. CDR3 sequence (DNA): TGTGCCAGCAGCCTGGGGACAGGGCTTATCACCTTC. Translating it yields CASSLGTGLITF.

This clonotype was seen repeatedly, ten times or more. The genes are TRBV28 and TRBJ1-5; D is ambiguous. The CDR3 runs to 12 residues. CDR1 is MDHEN, CDR2 SYDVKM, per germline. V shed 4 bases and J shed 7 bases, with 8 bases lying between them. In DNA form, the CDR3 reads TGTGCCAGCAGTTCCTCTAAACAGCCCCAGCATTTT. Translated, it gives CASSSSKQPQHF.

The rearrangement uses TRBV2 and TRBJ2-7; possibly TRBD1 for D (6 bases). Trimming cost V 7 bases and J 5 bases, with 18 bases left between them. Germline lookup yields CDR1 SNHLY and CDR2 FYNNEI. CDR3 size: 14 residues. Written as DNA, the CDR3 is TGTGCCAGCAAAGTCAGGCAGGGGAAACACGAGCAGTACTTC. The encoded protein is CASKVRQGKHEQYF.

By share, this clonotype counts as medium-sized (0.01 to 0.1%). The J gene is TRBJ2-5, the V gene TRBV7-8, with unresolved D. The CDR3 has 11 amino acids. V was clipped by 6 bases and J by 3 bases, with 5 bases between them. CDR1 and CDR2 (germline): SGHVS, FQNEAQ. The CDR3 DNA reads TGTGCCAGCAGACAGAAAGAGACCCAGTACTTC. Protein product: CASRQKETQYF.

This clonotype showed up just once. The chain employs TRBV5-1 and TRBJ2-1, with TRBD1 matching over 7 bases. Trimming removed 4 bases from V and 10 bases from J; junction bases left unmatched: 14. Germline loops: CDR1 SGHRS, CDR2 YFSETQ. This CDR3 spans 15 amino acids. Here the CDR3 reads CASSTRQGEYREQFF. In DNA, the CDR3 is TGCGCCAGCAGCACCAGGCAGGGGGAGTATAGGGAGCAGTTCTTC.